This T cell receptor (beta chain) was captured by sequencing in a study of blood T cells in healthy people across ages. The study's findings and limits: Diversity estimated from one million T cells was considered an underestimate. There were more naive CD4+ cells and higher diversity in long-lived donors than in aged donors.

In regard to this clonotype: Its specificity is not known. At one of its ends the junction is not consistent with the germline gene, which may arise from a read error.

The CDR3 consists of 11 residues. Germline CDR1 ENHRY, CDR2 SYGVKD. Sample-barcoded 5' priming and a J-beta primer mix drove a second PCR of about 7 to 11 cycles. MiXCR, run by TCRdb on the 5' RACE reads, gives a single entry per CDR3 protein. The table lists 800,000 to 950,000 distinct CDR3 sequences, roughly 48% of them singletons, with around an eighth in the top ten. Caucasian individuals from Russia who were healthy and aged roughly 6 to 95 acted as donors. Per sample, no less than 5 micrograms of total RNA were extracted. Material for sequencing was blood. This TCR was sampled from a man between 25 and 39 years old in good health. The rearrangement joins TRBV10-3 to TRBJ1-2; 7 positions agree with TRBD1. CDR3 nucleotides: TGTGTCATCGGGAGAGGGGGCGGCTACACCTTC. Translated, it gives CVIGRGGGYTF.